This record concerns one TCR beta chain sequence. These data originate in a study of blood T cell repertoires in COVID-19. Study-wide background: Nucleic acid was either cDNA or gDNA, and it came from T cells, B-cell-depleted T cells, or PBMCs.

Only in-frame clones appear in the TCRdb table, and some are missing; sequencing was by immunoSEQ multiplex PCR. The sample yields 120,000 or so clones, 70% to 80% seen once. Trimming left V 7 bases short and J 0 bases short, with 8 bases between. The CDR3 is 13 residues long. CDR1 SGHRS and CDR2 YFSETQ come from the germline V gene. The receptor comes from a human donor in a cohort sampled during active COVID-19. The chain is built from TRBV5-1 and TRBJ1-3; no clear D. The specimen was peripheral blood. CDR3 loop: CASRDNSGNTIYF. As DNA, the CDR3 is TGCGCCAGCCGAGACAACTCTGGAAACACCATATATTTT.